This is a list of T cell receptor beta chains from one sample in a study of control samples from healthy donors and cancer patients. Profiled with immunoSEQ multiplex PCR; TCRdb holds only in-frame clones, not every one. This table has under 200,000 clones, roughly 91% appearing once. Sample: blood. These receptors were taken from a woman in her twenties or thirties in good health. Both conserved end residues are part of each CDR3. The D gene is left open where the match is weak. Clone size is not always given. Where it is, it says once, few, many or a class for expanded clones.

cdr3_aa: CASSSGTGATEAFF
cdr3_nt: TGCGCCAGCAGCTCCGGGACAGGGGCCACTGAAGCTTTCTTT
cdr3_length: 14
j_call: TRBJ1-1
v_call: TRBV5-1
clone_size: NA
d_call: TRBD1

cdr3_aa: CASSPSYEQYF
cdr3_nt: TGTGCCAGCAGCCCCAGCTACGAGCAGTACTTC
cdr3_length: 11
j_call: TRBJ2-7
v_call: TRBV3-1/TRBV3-2
clone_size: NA
d_call: NA

cdr3_aa: CASSVVGVSGNTIYF
cdr3_nt: TGTGCCAGCAGCGTAGTGGGAGTCTCTGGAAACACCATATATTTT
cdr3_length: 15
j_call: TRBJ1-3
v_call: TRBV9
clone_size: once
d_call: NA

cdr3_aa: CASSVAGTGSRDTQYF
cdr3_nt: TGTGCCAGCAGCGTAGCTGGGACAGGGAGCCGGGATACGCAGTATTTT
cdr3_length: 16
j_call: TRBJ2-3
v_call: TRBV9
clone_size: NA
d_call: TRBD1

cdr3_aa: CASSLAGQDNSPLHF
cdr3_nt: TGCGCCAGCAGCTTGGCAGGACAGGATAATTCACCCCTCCACTTT
cdr3_length: 15
j_call: TRBJ1-6
v_call: TRBV5-1
clone_size: NA
d_call: TRBD1

cdr3_aa: CASSQRGGQGAGNTIYF
cdr3_nt: TGCGCCAGCAGCCAGCGTGGGGGACAGGGGGCTGGAAACACCATATATTTT
cdr3_length: 17
j_call: TRBJ1-3
v_call: TRBV4-1
clone_size: NA
d_call: TRBD1

cdr3_aa: CASSRGQGAYNEQFF
cdr3_nt: TGTGCCAGCTCAAGGGGACAGGGGGCCTACAATGAGCAGTTCTTC
cdr3_length: 15
j_call: TRBJ2-1
v_call: TRBV18
clone_size: NA
d_call: TRBD1

cdr3_aa: CASRREGAGYGYTF
cdr3_nt: TGTGCCAGCAGGAGGGAGGGGGCTGGCTATGGCTACACCTTC
cdr3_length: 14
j_call: TRBJ1-2
v_call: TRBV27
clone_size: NA
d_call: TRBD1

cdr3_aa: CASSSPGQGADTQYF
cdr3_nt: TGTGCCAGCAGTTCACCGGGACAGGGGGCAGATACGCAGTATTTT
cdr3_length: 15
j_call: TRBJ2-3
v_call: TRBV27
clone_size: NA
d_call: TRBD1

cdr3_aa: CSVEWDTQYF
cdr3_nt: TGCAGCGTTGAATGGGATACGCAGTATTTT
cdr3_length: 10
j_call: TRBJ2-3
v_call: TRBV29-1
clone_size: NA
d_call: NA

cdr3_aa: CASRRDTSNSPLHF
cdr3_nt: TGTGCCAGCAGACGGGACACTTCCAATTCACCCCTCCACTTT
cdr3_length: 14
j_call: TRBJ1-6
v_call: TRBV25-1
clone_size: few
d_call: NA

cdr3_aa: CSGRDSSYNEQFF
cdr3_nt: TGCAGCGGGAGGGACAGCTCCTACAATGAGCAGTTCTTC
cdr3_length: 13
j_call: TRBJ2-1
v_call: TRBV29-1
clone_size: NA
d_call: NA

cdr3_aa: CASSKGVAYGYTF
cdr3_nt: TGTGCCAGTAGTAAGGGGGTTGCCTATGGCTACACCTTC
cdr3_length: 13
j_call: TRBJ1-2
v_call: TRBV19
clone_size: once
d_call: NA

cdr3_aa: CASSLMMNTEAFF
cdr3_nt: TGTGCCAGCAGCTTGATGATGAACACTGAAGCTTTCTTT
cdr3_length: 13
j_call: TRBJ1-1
v_call: TRBV5-6
clone_size: NA
d_call: NA

cdr3_aa: CASSLEGQGGFGNTIYF
cdr3_nt: TGTGCCAGCAGCTTAGAAGGACAGGGGGGTTTTGGAAACACCATATATTTT
cdr3_length: 17
j_call: TRBJ1-3
v_call: TRBV7-9
clone_size: NA
d_call: TRBD1

cdr3_aa: CAISDRGGTDTQYF
cdr3_nt: TGTGCCATCAGTGATCGGGGGGGTACAGATACGCAGTATTTT
cdr3_length: 14
j_call: TRBJ2-3
v_call: TRBV10-3
clone_size: NA
d_call: TRBD2

cdr3_aa: CASSSGLAAEQYF
cdr3_nt: TGTGCCAGCAGCTCGGGACTAGCAGCCGAGCAGTACTTC
cdr3_length: 13
j_call: TRBJ2-7
v_call: TRBV11-3
clone_size: once
d_call: TRBD2

cdr3_aa: CASSGTGVGEKLFF
cdr3_nt: TGTGCCAGCAGCGGGACAGGGGTTGGGGAAAAACTGTTTTTT
cdr3_length: 14
j_call: TRBJ1-4
v_call: TRBV5-6
clone_size: NA
d_call: TRBD1

cdr3_aa: CASNQGSNQPQHF
cdr3_nt: TGTGCCAGTAATCAGGGGAGCAATCAGCCCCAGCATTTT
cdr3_length: 13
j_call: TRBJ1-5
v_call: TRBV19
clone_size: NA
d_call: NA

cdr3_aa: CAWSVKRAPGEQYF
cdr3_nt: TGTGCCTGGAGTGTGAAGCGGGCCCCGGGAGAGCAGTACTTC
cdr3_length: 14
j_call: TRBJ2-7
v_call: TRBV30
clone_size: NA
d_call: NA

cdr3_aa: CASSQGRDRGYNEQFF
cdr3_nt: TGTGCCAGCAGCCAAGGGCGGGACAGGGGGTACAATGAGCAGTTCTTC
cdr3_length: 16
j_call: TRBJ2-1
v_call: TRBV14
clone_size: NA
d_call: TRBD1

cdr3_aa: CASRRTGYGYTF
cdr3_nt: TGTGCCAGCAGGCGGACAGGCTATGGCTACACCTTC
cdr3_length: 12
j_call: TRBJ1-2
v_call: TRBV28
clone_size: NA
d_call: TRBD1

cdr3_aa: CASSYASGSGYNEQFF
cdr3_nt: TGTGCCAGCAGTTACGCGAGCGGGTCTGGCTACAATGAGCAGTTCTTC
cdr3_length: 16
j_call: TRBJ2-1
v_call: TRBV6-2/TRBV6-3
clone_size: NA
d_call: NA

cdr3_aa: CASSQDLRMNTEAFF
cdr3_nt: TGCGCCAGCAGCCAAGATCTTCGGATGAACACTGAAGCTTTCTTT
cdr3_length: 15
j_call: TRBJ1-1
v_call: TRBV4-1
clone_size: NA
d_call: NA

cdr3_aa: CASRNTGSNNQPQHF
cdr3_nt: TGTGCCAGCAGGAACACAGGGAGTAACAATCAGCCCCAGCATTTT
cdr3_length: 15
j_call: TRBJ1-5
v_call: TRBV28
clone_size: NA
d_call: NA

cdr3_aa: CASSQEQRNNSPLHF
cdr3_nt: TGTGCCAGCAGCCAAGAGCAGAGGAATAATTCACCCCTCCACTTT
cdr3_length: 15
j_call: TRBJ1-6
v_call: TRBV4-2
clone_size: NA
d_call: NA

cdr3_aa: CASSFRAGEEKLFF
cdr3_nt: TGTGCCAGCAGCTTTCGGGCAGGGGAAGAAAAACTGTTTTTT
cdr3_length: 14
j_call: TRBJ1-4
v_call: TRBV5-4
clone_size: NA
d_call: NA

cdr3_aa: CASSLGIGGRYTGELFF
cdr3_nt: TGTGCCAGCAGCTTAGGGATAGGGGGTAGATACACCGGGGAGCTGTTTTTT
cdr3_length: 17
j_call: TRBJ2-2
v_call: TRBV7-3
clone_size: NA
d_call: NA

cdr3_aa: CSVATGFTMNTEAFF
cdr3_nt: TGCAGCGTTGCAACAGGTTTTACCATGAACACTGAAGCTTTCTTT
cdr3_length: 15
j_call: TRBJ1-1
v_call: TRBV29-1
clone_size: many
d_call: NA

cdr3_aa: CASSLWEGTDTQYF
cdr3_nt: TGTGCCAGCAGTTTGTGGGAGGGCACAGATACGCAGTATTTT
cdr3_length: 14
j_call: TRBJ2-3
v_call: TRBV27
clone_size: NA
d_call: NA

cdr3_aa: CASSPDRGGNQPQHF
cdr3_nt: TGTGCCAGCAGTCCCGACAGGGGGGGAAATCAGCCCCAGCATTTT
cdr3_length: 15
j_call: TRBJ1-5
v_call: TRBV6-5
clone_size: NA
d_call: TRBD1

cdr3_aa: CASSLGASGSPRAKNIQYF
cdr3_nt: TGTGCCAGCAGCTTAGGGGCTAGCGGGAGCCCCCGGGCCAAAAACATTCAGTACTTC
cdr3_length: 19
j_call: TRBJ2-4
v_call: TRBV7-2
clone_size: NA
d_call: TRBD2

cdr3_aa: CASSRDSSYEQYF
cdr3_nt: TGTGCCAGCAGCAGGGACTCCTCCTACGAGCAGTACTTC
cdr3_length: 13
j_call: TRBJ2-7
v_call: TRBV27
clone_size: NA
d_call: NA

cdr3_aa: CASSRDSNQPQHF
cdr3_nt: TGTGCCAGCAGCCGGGACAGCAATCAGCCCCAGCATTTT
cdr3_length: 13
j_call: TRBJ1-5
v_call: TRBV28
clone_size: NA
d_call: NA

cdr3_aa: CASRPPGLADNEQFF
cdr3_nt: TGTGCCAGCAGGCCGCCGGGACTAGCGGATAATGAGCAGTTCTTC
cdr3_length: 15
j_call: TRBJ2-1
v_call: TRBV7-2
clone_size: NA
d_call: TRBD2

cdr3_aa: CASSLEDSTDTQYF
cdr3_nt: TGCGCCAGCAGCTTGGAGGACAGCACAGATACGCAGTATTTT
cdr3_length: 14
j_call: TRBJ2-3
v_call: TRBV5-1
clone_size: NA
d_call: NA

cdr3_aa: CASSYSRTGDEQYF
cdr3_nt: TGTGCCAGCAGTTACTCGAGGACAGGGGACGAGCAGTACTTC
cdr3_length: 14
j_call: TRBJ2-7
v_call: TRBV6-2/TRBV6-3
clone_size: NA
d_call: TRBD1

cdr3_aa: CASSPAGTGVSPLHF
cdr3_nt: TGTGCCAGCAGTCCTGCCGGGACAGGGGTGTCACCCCTCCACTTT
cdr3_length: 15
j_call: TRBJ1-6
v_call: TRBV28
clone_size: once
d_call: TRBD1

cdr3_aa: CASSPRDSYNEQFF
cdr3_nt: TGTGCCAGCTCACCGCGGGATTCCTACAATGAGCAGTTCTTC
cdr3_length: 14
j_call: TRBJ2-1
v_call: TRBV18
clone_size: NA
d_call: NA

cdr3_aa: CASSPRTGPYTEAFF
cdr3_nt: TGTGCCAGCAGCCCTCGGACAGGGCCTTACACTGAAGCTTTCTTT
cdr3_length: 15
j_call: TRBJ1-1
v_call: TRBV7-9
clone_size: NA
d_call: TRBD1

cdr3_aa: CASSLGLAEETQYF
cdr3_nt: TGTGCCAGCAGCTTAGGGCTAGCGGAAGAGACCCAGTACTTC
cdr3_length: 14
j_call: TRBJ2-5
v_call: TRBV7-9
clone_size: NA
d_call: TRBD2

cdr3_aa: CASSQGGTGANEKLFF
cdr3_nt: TGTGCCAGCAGCCAAGGAGGCACAGGGGCTAATGAAAAACTGTTTTTT
cdr3_length: 16
j_call: TRBJ1-4
v_call: TRBV4-2
clone_size: NA
d_call: TRBD1

cdr3_aa: CASSPDRSSYNEQFF
cdr3_nt: TGTGCCAGCAGTCCCGACAGGAGCTCCTACAATGAGCAGTTCTTC
cdr3_length: 15
j_call: TRBJ2-1
v_call: TRBV27
clone_size: NA
d_call: NA